The TCR beta chain described here comes from a study of lymphopenia after photon versus proton radiotherapy. CDR1 and CDR2 (germline): SEHNR, FQNEAQ (reference sequence). The CDR3 has 16 amino acids. V lost 7 bases, J lost 0 bases, and 16 bases lay in between. General study findings and limits: Better survival with proton therapy was suggested as possible, not demonstrated.

Generated by immunoSEQ multiplex PCR, the TCRdb table keeps only in-frame clones and is missing some. The repertoire holds approximately 47,000 clones, with roughly 87% as singletons. The sample holds one count of this clone. Antigen specificity is unknown. Sequencing used peripheral blood, obtained from a patient treated with photon-based radiotherapy. The sequence was obtained from a man aged 40-49 years with gastric cancer. The genes are TRBV7-9 and TRBJ1-3; D is perhaps TRBD1 (6 bases). The CDR3 bases are TGTGCCAGCATCATGAAGGGGGGTCCCTCTGGAAACACCATATATTTT. This sequence encodes CASIMKGGPSGNTIYF.